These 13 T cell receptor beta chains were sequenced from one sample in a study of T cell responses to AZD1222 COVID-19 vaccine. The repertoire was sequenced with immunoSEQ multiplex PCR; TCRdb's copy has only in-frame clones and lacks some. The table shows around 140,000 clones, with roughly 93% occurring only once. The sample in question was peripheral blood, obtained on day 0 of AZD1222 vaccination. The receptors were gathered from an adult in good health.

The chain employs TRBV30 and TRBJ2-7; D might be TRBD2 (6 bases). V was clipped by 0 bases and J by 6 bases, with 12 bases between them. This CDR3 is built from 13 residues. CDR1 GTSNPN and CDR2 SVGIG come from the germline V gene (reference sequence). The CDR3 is CAWSVGLQLEQYF. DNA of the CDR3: TGTGCCTGGAGTGTCGGACTACAGCTCGAGCAGTACTTC.

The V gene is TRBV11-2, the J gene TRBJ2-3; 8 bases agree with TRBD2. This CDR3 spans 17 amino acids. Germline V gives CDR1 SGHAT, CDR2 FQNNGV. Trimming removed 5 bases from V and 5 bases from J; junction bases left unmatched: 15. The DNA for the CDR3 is TGTGCCAGCAGCCGAACTCTCCAGTACAGCGGGGGAGATACGCAGTATTTT. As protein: CASSRTLQYSGGDTQYF.

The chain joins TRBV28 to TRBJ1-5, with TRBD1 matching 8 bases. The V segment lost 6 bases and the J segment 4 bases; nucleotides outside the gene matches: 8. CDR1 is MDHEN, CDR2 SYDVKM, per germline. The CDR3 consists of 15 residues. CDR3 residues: CASRLGTGFNQPQHF. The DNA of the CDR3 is TGTGCCAGCAGATTAGGGACAGGCTTTAATCAGCCCCAGCATTTT.

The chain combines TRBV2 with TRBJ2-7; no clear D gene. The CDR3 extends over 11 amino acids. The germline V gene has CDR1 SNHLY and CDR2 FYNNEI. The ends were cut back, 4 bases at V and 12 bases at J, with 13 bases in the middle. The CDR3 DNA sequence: TGTGCCAGCAGTGCTCCCTCCGCCGGGTACTTC. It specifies CASSAPSAGYF.

In DNA, the CDR3 is TGTGCCAGCAGCTTATTTATTGGGGCAGGGGTTAAGAACACTGAAGCTTTCTTT. It codes for CASSLFIGAGVKNTEAFF. The chain is built from TRBV7-9 and TRBJ1-1, with a tentative D call TRBD1 (6 bases). The CDR3 length is 18 residues. V was pared by 2 bases and J by 1 base, with 20 bases between. Germline values: CDR1 SEHNR, CDR2 FQNEAQ (reference sequence).

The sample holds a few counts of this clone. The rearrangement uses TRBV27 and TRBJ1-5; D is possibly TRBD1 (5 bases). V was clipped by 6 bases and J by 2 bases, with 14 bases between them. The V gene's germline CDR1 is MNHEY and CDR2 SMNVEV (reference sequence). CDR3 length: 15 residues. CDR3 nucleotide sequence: TGTGCCAGCAGAAAGACCAGGGCAGGCAATCAGCCCCAGCATTTT. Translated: CASRKTRAGNQPQHF.

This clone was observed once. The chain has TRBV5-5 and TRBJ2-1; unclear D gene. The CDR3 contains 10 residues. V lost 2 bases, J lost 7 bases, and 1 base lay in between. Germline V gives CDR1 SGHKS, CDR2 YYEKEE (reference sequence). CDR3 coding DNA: TGTGCCAGCAGCTTAAATGAGCAGTTCTTC. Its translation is CASSLNEQFF.

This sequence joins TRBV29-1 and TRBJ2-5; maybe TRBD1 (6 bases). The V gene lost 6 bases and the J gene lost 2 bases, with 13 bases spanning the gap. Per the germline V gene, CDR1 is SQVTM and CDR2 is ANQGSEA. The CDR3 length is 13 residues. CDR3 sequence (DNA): TGCAGCGTCCGCAGGGGAAATCAAGAGACCCAGTACTTC. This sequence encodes CSVRRGNQETQYF. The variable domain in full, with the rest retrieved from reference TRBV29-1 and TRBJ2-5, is SAVISQKPSRDICQRGTSLTIQCQVDSQVTMMFWYRQQPGQSLTLIATANQGSEATYESGFVIDKFPISRPNLTFSTLTVSNMSPEDSSIYLCSVRRGNQETQYFGPGTRLLVL.

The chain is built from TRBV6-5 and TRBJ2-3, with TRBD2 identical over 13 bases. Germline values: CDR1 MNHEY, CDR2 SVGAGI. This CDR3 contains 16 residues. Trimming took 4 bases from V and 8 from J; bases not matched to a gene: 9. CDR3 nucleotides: TGTGCCAGCAGTTGGGGGAGGACTAGCGGGAGTAGTACGCAGTATTTT. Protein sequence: CASSWGRTSGSSTQYF.

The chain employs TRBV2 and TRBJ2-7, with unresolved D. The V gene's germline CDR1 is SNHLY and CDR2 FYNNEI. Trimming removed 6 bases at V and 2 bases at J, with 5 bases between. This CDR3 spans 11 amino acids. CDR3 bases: TGTGCCAGCAGGGATGCCTACGAGCAGTACTTC. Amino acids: CASRDAYEQYF.

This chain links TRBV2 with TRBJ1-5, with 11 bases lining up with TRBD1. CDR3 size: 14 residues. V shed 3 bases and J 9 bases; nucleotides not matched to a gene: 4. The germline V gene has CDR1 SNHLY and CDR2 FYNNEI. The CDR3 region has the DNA TGTGCCAGCAGTGAGGGACAGGGGGGTCGGCCCCAGCATTTT. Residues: CASSEGQGGRPQHF.

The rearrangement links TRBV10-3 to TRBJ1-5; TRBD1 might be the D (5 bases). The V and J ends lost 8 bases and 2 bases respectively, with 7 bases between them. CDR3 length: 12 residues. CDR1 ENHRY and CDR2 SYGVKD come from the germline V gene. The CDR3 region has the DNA TGTGCCATCGGGGGGGGCAATCAGCCCCAGCATTTT. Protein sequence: CAIGGGNQPQHF.

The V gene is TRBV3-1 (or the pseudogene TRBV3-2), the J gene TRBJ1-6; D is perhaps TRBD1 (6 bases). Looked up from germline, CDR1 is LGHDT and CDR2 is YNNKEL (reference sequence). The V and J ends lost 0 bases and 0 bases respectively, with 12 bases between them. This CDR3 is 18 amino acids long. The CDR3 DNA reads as TGTGCCAGCAGCCAAGATCACAGGGTCGGCTCCTATAATTCACCCCTCCACTTT. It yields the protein CASSQDHRVGSYNSPLHF.